This T cell receptor beta chain emerged from a study of T-cell reconstitution after alpha-beta-depleted transplantation in children (dated by TCRdb to between 2015 and 2016). For the study in its entirety: Using TCR repertoire profiling, the study quantitatively followed how T-cell immune reconstitution unfolded in children after TCRalphabeta/CD19-depleted allogeneic hematopoietic cell transplantation.

The CDR3 covers 15 residues, taking in both the cysteine and the phenylalanine. Only the CDR3 part of the read is kept: 45 bases, read in frame from the first base. From the germline V gene (reference sequence), CDR1 is DFQATT and CDR2 is SNEGSKA. V is shortened by 5 bases, J by 1 base, and the region joining them spans 16 bases. This clonotype was seen at least ten times. Its antigen is currently not known. There are no base qualities to consult, and no much larger clone falls within one base. Receptor amplification or capture employed PCR. Sequencer: Illumina HiSeq 2500. To normalize quantification of the TCRbeta repertoire, the TCR libraries were built with molecular barcoding that relied on unique molecular identifiers. The public reads were reanalyzed by TCRdb: fastp trimming at Q25, MiXCR alignment, in-frame beta chains only. Each CDR3 protein appears once, grouped with its most common genes and DNA. Recorded for this sample are 150,000 to 200,000 distinct CDR3 sequences; about 6.8% of them occurred a single time. Jointly, the top ten make up approximately 3% of the sample.

This TCR derives from a human donor who donated a stem cell graft to a child with Wiskott-Aldrich syndrome. The chain is assembled from TRBV20-1 and TRBJ2-3; no D segment can be confidently identified. Sequences were derived from PBMCs from the stem cell graft donor, sampled from the stem cell graft. The base sequence is TGCAGTGCTGAGGTTCCCGGATCCGGCACAGATACGCAGTATTTT. Its protein product is CSAEVPGSGTDTQYF.